The rows below give T cell receptor beta chains drawn from one sample of a study of regulatory and conventional T cells in RAG deficiency. Data came from immunoSEQ multiplex PCR; TCRdb stores just in-frame clones and leaves some out. The sample consists of 20,000 or so clones, roughly 89% of them appearing once. This same sample was also taken into another study, of regulatory T cells.

The specimen was Tregs sorted from blood. The receptors here all came from a human donor in good health. The CDR3 runs from the conserved cysteine through the conserved F or W. A D gene is named only where the DNA matches it firmly. A row's size may be missing; if present it is once, few, many or a size class.

cdr3_nt,cdr3_aa,d_call,clone_size,v_call,j_call
TGTGCCAGCAACTACCAGGGCACAGATACGCAGTATTTT,CASNYQGTDTQYF,.,.,TRBV6-1,TRBJ2-3
TGTGCCAGTAGTATGGAGGGTCGGGGGGTTTCCTACAATGAGCAGTTCTTC,CASSMEGRGVSYNEQFF,TRBD2,.,TRBV19,TRBJ2-1
TGTGCTAGCAGCCAACGGGACGGGAACACCGGGGAGCTGTTTTTT,CASSQRDGNTGELFF,.,.,TRBV7-7,TRBJ2-2
TGTGCCAGCACCCCTAAGGTCTGGTCGTCTAGCACAGATACGCAGTATTTT,CASTPKVWSSSTDTQYF,.,.,TRBV27,TRBJ2-3
TGTGCCAGCAGCGTCAGACAGGGGACGTCCTACAATGAGCAGTTCTTC,CASSVRQGTSYNEQFF,TRBD1,.,TRBV9,TRBJ2-1
TGTGCCAGTAGTACCGGACCAGGACAGGGAACCTACGAGCAGTACTTC,CASSTGPGQGTYEQYF,TRBD1,.,TRBV19,TRBJ2-7
TGCAGTGCTAGAACCCGGGGTGGCTACACCTTC,CSARTRGGYTF,.,.,TRBV20-1,TRBJ1-2
TGTGCCAGCACCTTCTGGGACACTGAAGCTTTCTTT,CASTFWDTEAFF,.,once,TRBV6-9,TRBJ1-1
TGTGCCAGCAGACCCGCCGGGACAGCCTACGAGCAGTACTTC,CASRPAGTAYEQYF,TRBD1,.,TRBV28,TRBJ2-7
TGTGCCAGCAGCCATCTAAATAGCGGGAGGAATACGCAGTATTTT,CASSHLNSGRNTQYF,TRBD2,once,TRBV7-9,TRBJ2-3
TGCGCCAGCAGCTCACTAGCGGGAGTTATTTACGAGCAGTACTTC,CASSSLAGVIYEQYF,TRBD2,once,TRBV5-1,TRBJ2-7
TGTGCCAGCAGTCCGATTAAGTGGGGCAACACAGATACGCAGTATTTT,CASSPIKWGNTDTQYF,.,.,TRBV9,TRBJ2-3
TGTGCCAGCAGTAGCCCCTCGGGTGGCTACACCTTC,CASSSPSGGYTF,.,.,TRBV6-5,TRBJ1-2
TGTGCCAGCTCACCGGGGACAGGGGCGGGTTCACCCCTCCACTTT,CASSPGTGAGSPLHF,TRBD1,.,TRBV18,TRBJ1-6
TGTGCCAGCACCGAACTCGTCTCTGAAGCTTTCTTT,CASTELVSEAFF,.,.,TRBV11-2,TRBJ1-1
TGTGCCAGCAGTTTAATCTCGGACGGCTTATACGAGCAGTACTTC,CASSLISDGLYEQYF,.,.,TRBV6-1,TRBJ2-7
TGCGCCAGCAGCTGGGGTGGGGGAAAGAACACAGATACGCAGTATTTT,CASSWGGGKNTDTQYF,.,.,TRBV5-1,TRBJ2-3
TGTGCCACTCGATCGGACAGGAACACTGAAGCTTTCTTT,CATRSDRNTEAFF,.,.,TRBV6-1,TRBJ1-1
TGTGCCAGCAGCACCCCAACTAGTCAGAGGGGGCTACGGGATGAGCAGTTCTTC,CASSTPTSQRGLRDEQFF,TRBD1,.,TRBV11-1,TRBJ2-1
TGTGCCAGCAGATCGGGGTTTTCCTCCTACGAGCAGTACTTC,CASRSGFSSYEQYF,.,.,TRBV28,TRBJ2-7
TGTGCCAGCAGTTACTGGGGCTCCGGGACAGTCCACGAGCAGTACTTC,CASSYWGSGTVHEQYF,TRBD1,.,TRBV6-5,TRBJ2-7
TGTGCCAGCAGCGGACGGACAGGGAGGGGCACCGGGGAGCTGTTTTTT,CASSGRTGRGTGELFF,.,.,TRBV7-8,TRBJ2-2
TGTGCCAGCAGGGAAACTAGGGAGACCCAGTACTTC,CASRETRETQYF,.,once,TRBV2,TRBJ2-5
TGTGCCAGCAGTGTCTGGGACAGAACCGGGGAGCTGTTTTTT,CASSVWDRTGELFF,TRBD1,.,TRBV2,TRBJ2-2
TGTGCCAGCAGGGAACAGGGACCCACCGGGGAGCTGTTTTTT,CASREQGPTGELFF,.,.,TRBV2,TRBJ2-2
TGTGCCAGCAGCACACGTAGGAACACCGGGGAGCTGTTTTTT,CASSTRRNTGELFF,.,.,TRBV11-2,TRBJ2-2
TGCGCCAGCCGAATGGACAGGGCCTATGGCTACACCTTC,CASRMDRAYGYTF,TRBD1,once,TRBV5-1,TRBJ1-2
TGTGCCAGCAGTGAATGGAGGGGGATTGGGGATCAGCCCCAGCATTTT,CASSEWRGIGDQPQHF,.,.,TRBV2,TRBJ1-5
TGTGCCAGCAGTGATAATAGCGGGAGTACCGGGGAGCTGTTTTTT,CASSDNSGSTGELFF,TRBD2,.,TRBV7-3,TRBJ2-2
TGTGCCAGCTCACCCAAGGGTGCCGGGGAGCTGTTTTTT,CASSPKGAGELFF,.,few,TRBV18,TRBJ2-2
TGCGCCAGCACACCGAGACAGTTTTCCAATGAAAAACTGTTTTTT,CASTPRQFSNEKLFF,.,.,TRBV5-1,TRBJ1-4
TGTGCCAGTACTATCAGGGGGGCAATAAGCAATGAGCAGTTCTTC,CASTIRGAISNEQFF,.,.,TRBV19,TRBJ2-1
TGTGCCAGCAGCAATTTTGTGGCCTCCTACAATGAGCAGTTCTTC,CASSNFVASYNEQFF,.,.,TRBV9,TRBJ2-1
TGTGCCAGCAGCTTACGGACTAGCGGAAGCTCCTACAATGAGCAGTTCTTC,CASSLRTSGSSYNEQFF,TRBD2,.,TRBV7-2,TRBJ2-1
TGTGCCATCAGTGAGTCGAGGGGCAGGGCGGTCAATGAGCAGTTCTTC,CAISESRGRAVNEQFF,.,.,TRBV10-3,TRBJ2-1
TGCGCCAGCAGCTCGGTCCTGACCTCCTACGAGCAGTACTTC,CASSSVLTSYEQYF,.,.,TRBV5-1,TRBJ2-7
TGTGCCAGCAGCAATACATGGTATGGCTACACCTTC,CASSNTWYGYTF,.,once,TRBV6-5,TRBJ1-2
TGTGCCAGCAGTTATACCGGGACTAGCGCCACCTACGAGCAGTACTTC,CASSYTGTSATYEQYF,TRBD2,.,TRBV6-5,TRBJ2-7
TGTGCCAGCAGCTTAGCGTTTGAGGGGGCGGGAGGCTACACCTTC,CASSLAFEGAGGYTF,TRBD1,.,TRBV7-9,TRBJ1-2